These 12 T cell receptor beta chains share one sample of origin, sequenced in a study of shared clonotypes between healthy human individuals. The naive CD8 population came from CD45RO-negative cells selected for CCR7, without terminally differentiated effector memory CD45RA+ cells. TCRdb's copy holds only in-frame clones and misses some; the assay was immunoSEQ multiplex PCR. Here the sample spans roughly 2,000,000 clones, 93% being singletons. The sample was naive CD8+ T cells from PBMCs. The receptors originated from a man aged 18 to 29 in good health. Some clones in this sample may be carry-over from other donors' samples.

The chain combines TRBV4-3 with TRBJ2-2, with TRBD2 matching over 9 bases. The CDR3 is made up of 16 amino acids. The germline gives CDR1 LGHNA, CDR2 YSLEER. J was trimmed by 6 bases and V by 1 base; bases with no gene match: 6. CDR3 nucleotide sequence: TGCGCCAGCAGCCAAGGGATAGCGGGAGCGGCCGGGGAGCTGTTTTTT. It translates to CASSQGIAGAAGELFF.

The chain joins TRBV6-1 to TRBJ1-2; maybe TRBD1 (5 bases). Germline V gene sequence: CDR1 MNHNS, CDR2 SASEGT. This CDR3 has 15 residues. V lost 3 bases to trimming and J lost 12 bases, with 23 bases between them. The CDR3 region has the DNA TGTGCCAGCAGTGAGCTCCCGCGGGGGACGGCCGGGAACACCTTC. This encodes CASSELPRGTAGNTF.

The CDR3 DNA sequence: TGTGCCAGCAGCCAATCAGGGTGGGGGAACACTGAAGCTTTCTTT. This codes for CASSQSGWGNTEAFF. The V and J genes are TRBV7-9 and TRBJ1-1, with D perhaps TRBD1 (5 bases). V shed 5 bases and J shed 1 base, with 14 bases lying between them. The CDR3 is 15 amino acids. Germline CDR1 reads SEHNR; CDR2 reads FQNEAQ (reference sequence).

The genes are TRBV30 and TRBJ2-1; D tentatively fits TRBD1 or TRBD2 (5 bases each). The CDR3 spans 16 residues. CDR1 is GTSNPN, CDR2 SVGIG, per germline (reference sequence). The V and J ends lost 5 bases and 1 base respectively, with 18 bases between them. In nucleotides, the CDR3 is TGTGCCTGGTCAGGGCAAGGGAGATTATCCTACAATGAGCAGTTCTTC. It codes for CAWSGQGRLSYNEQFF.

The rearrangement joins TRBV9 to TRBJ2-2; D is ambiguous. The V end lost 0 bases, the J end lost 3 bases, and 12 bases lay between the germline ends. The CDR3 sequence is 16 residues long. Germline V lookup: CDR1 SGDLS, CDR2 YYNGEE. Here the CDR3 reads CASSVAGNIDTGELFF. For the CDR3, the DNA is TGTGCCAGCAGCGTAGCAGGTAATATCGACACCGGGGAGCTGTTTTTT. Drawing the rest from reference TRBV9 and TRBJ2-2, the complete variable domain is DSGVTQTPKHLITATGQRVTLRCSPRSGDLSVYWYQQSLDQGLQFLIQYYNGEERAKGNILERFSAQQFPDLHSELNLSSLELGDSALYFCASSVAGNIDTGELFFGEGSRLTVL.

The CDR3 nucleotides read TGTGCCAGCAGTTGGGGGGGTTCCACTCCCGAGCAGTACTTC. Translated, it gives CASSWGGSTPEQYF. The chain recombines TRBV27 with TRBJ2-7; 7 bases line up with TRBD2. CDR1 MNHEY and CDR2 SMNVEV come from the germline V gene (reference sequence). After removal of 4 bases from V and 6 bases from J, the junction contained 9 bases not matched to a gene. CDR3 length: 14 residues.

The chain couples TRBV19 to TRBJ1-2, with TRBD1 identical over 7 bases. V shed 5 bases and J 4 bases; nucleotides not matched to a gene: 4. Germline V gene lookup returns CDR1 LNHDA and CDR2 SQIVND (reference sequence). This CDR3 spans 13 amino acids. CDR3 nucleotide sequence: TGTGCCAGTAGTCTCGGGACAGTCTATGGCTACACCTTC. Translating it yields CASSLGTVYGYTF. The whole variable domain, remainder taken from reference TRBV19 and TRBJ1-2, is DGGITQSPKYLFRKEGQNVTLSCEQNLNHDAMYWYRQDPGQGLRLIYYSQIVNDFQKGDIAEGYSVSREKKESFPLTVTSAQKNPTAFYLCASSLGTVYGYTFGSGTRLTVV.

This chain connects TRBV28 to TRBJ2-7; D uncertain. Trimming took 4 bases from V and 2 from J, leaving 9 bases between them. CDR1 and CDR2 from the germline V gene are MDHEN and SYDVKM. This CDR3 region has 13 residues. In DNA, the CDR3 is TGTGCCAGCAGTTATATTGGGACCTACGAGCAGTACTTC. Protein product: CASSYIGTYEQYF.

CDR3 protein: CASSEFSMNTEAFF. As DNA, the CDR3 is TGCGCCAGCAGTGAGTTCAGCATGAACACTGAAGCTTTCTTT. The chain combines TRBV10-2 with TRBJ1-1; D unresolved. CDR1 and CDR2 from the germline V gene are WSHSY and SAAADI. This CDR3 is 14 amino acids long. V gave up 1 base and J gave up 0 bases, with 6 bases separating them.

The J gene is TRBJ2-5, the V gene TRBV9, with 7 bases aligning to TRBD2. Germline loops: CDR1 SGDLS, CDR2 YYNGEE. This CDR3 is 15 amino acids long. J lost 4 bases, V lost 4 bases, and 10 bases had no gene match. In nucleotides, the CDR3 is TGTGCCAGCAGCCCAAGGAGCGGGAAGGGAGAGACCCAGTACTTC. Protein: CASSPRSGKGETQYF.

The chain links TRBV7-9 to TRBJ2-3; TRBD1 matches at 10 bases. This CDR3 comprises 17 residues. V lost 5 bases, J lost 0 bases, and 8 bases stayed unmatched. CDR1 SEHNR and CDR2 FQNEAQ come from the germline V gene (reference sequence). The CDR3: CASSPLGTGASTDTQYF. The CDR3 DNA sequence: TGTGCCAGCAGCCCGTTGGGGACAGGGGCGAGCACAGATACGCAGTATTTT.

The chain is built from TRBV27 and TRBJ2-7; D tentatively reads TRBD1 or TRBD2 (5 bases each). Germline-derived CDR1 and CDR2 are MNHEY and SMNVEV (reference sequence). With 2 bases removed from V and 5 bases from J, the gap between germline ends came to 13 bases. There are 14 residues in the CDR3. The CDR3 DNA reads as TGTGCCAGCAGTTTACGGTGGGGGTCCCACGAGCAGTACTTC. It is translated as CASSLRWGSHEQYF.